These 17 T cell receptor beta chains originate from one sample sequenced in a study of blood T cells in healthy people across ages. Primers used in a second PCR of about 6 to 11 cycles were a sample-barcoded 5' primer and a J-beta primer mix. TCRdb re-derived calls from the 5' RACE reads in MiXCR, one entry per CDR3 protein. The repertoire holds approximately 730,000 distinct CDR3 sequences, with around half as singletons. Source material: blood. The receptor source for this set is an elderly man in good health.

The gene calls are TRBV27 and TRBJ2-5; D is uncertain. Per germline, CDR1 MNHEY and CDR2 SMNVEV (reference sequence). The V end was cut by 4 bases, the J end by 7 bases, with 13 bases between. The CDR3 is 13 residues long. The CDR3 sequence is CASSSRSKGTQYF. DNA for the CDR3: TGTGCCAGCAGTTCTAGAAGCAAAGGGACCCAGTACTTC.

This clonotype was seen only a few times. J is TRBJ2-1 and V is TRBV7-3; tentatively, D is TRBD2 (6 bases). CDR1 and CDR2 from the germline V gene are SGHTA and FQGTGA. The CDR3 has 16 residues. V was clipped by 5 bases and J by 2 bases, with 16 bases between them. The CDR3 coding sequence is TGTGCCAGCAGCCCCTCGGGCGGGACGACCTACAATGAGCAGTTCTTC. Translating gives CASSPSGGTTYNEQFF.

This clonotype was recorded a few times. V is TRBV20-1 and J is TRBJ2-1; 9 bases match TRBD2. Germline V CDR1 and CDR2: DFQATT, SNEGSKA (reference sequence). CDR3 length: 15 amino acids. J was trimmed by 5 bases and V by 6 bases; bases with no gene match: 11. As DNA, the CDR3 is TGCAGTGCGTACCGTACTAGCGGGTATGACAATGAGCAGTTCTTC. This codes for CSAYRTSGYDNEQFF.

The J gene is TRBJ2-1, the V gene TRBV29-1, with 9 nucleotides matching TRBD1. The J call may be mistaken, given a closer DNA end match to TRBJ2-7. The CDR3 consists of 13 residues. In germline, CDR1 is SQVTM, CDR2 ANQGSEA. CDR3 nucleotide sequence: TGCAGCCTCCGGGACAGGGTCATAAATGAGCAGTACTTC. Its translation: CSLRDRVINEQYF.

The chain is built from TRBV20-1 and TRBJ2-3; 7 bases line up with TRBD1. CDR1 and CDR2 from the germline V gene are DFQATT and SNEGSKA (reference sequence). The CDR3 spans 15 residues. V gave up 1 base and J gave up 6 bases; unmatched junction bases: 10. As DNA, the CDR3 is TGCAGTGCTAGAGTGGCAGGGGGTCCTCGGGATACGCAGTATTTT. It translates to CSARVAGGPRDTQYF.

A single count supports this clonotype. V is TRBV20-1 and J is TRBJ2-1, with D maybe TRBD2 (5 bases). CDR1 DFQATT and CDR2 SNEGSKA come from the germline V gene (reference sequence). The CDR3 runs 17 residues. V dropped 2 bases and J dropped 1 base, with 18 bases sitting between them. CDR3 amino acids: CSARSPLSGGSYNEQFF. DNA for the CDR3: TGCAGTGCTAGATCACCCCTAAGCGGCGGATCCTACAATGAGCAGTTCTTC.

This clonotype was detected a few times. CDR3 nucleotides: TGCAGTGCTAGGTACGGGGGCGGCAATCAGCCCCAGCATTTT. Encoded protein: CSARYGGGNQPQHF. The chain uses TRBV20-1 and TRBJ1-5; D is possibly TRBD1 (6 bases). CDR1 and CDR2 from the germline V gene are DFQATT and SNEGSKA (reference sequence). The CDR3 runs 14 residues. Trimming removed 3 bases at V and 2 bases at J, with 11 bases between.

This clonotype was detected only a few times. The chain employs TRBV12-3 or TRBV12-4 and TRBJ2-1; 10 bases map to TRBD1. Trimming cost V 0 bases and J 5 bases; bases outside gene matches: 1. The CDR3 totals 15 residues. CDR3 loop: CASSLAGQGNNEQFF. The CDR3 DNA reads TGTGCCAGCAGTTTAGCGGGACAGGGGAACAATGAGCAGTTCTTC.

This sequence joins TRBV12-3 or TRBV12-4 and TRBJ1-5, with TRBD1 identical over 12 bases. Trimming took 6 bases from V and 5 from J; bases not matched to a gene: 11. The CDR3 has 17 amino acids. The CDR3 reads CASRSLGQGAGDQPQHF. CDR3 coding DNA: TGTGCCAGCAGAAGCCTGGGACAGGGGGCAGGGGATCAGCCCCAGCATTTT.

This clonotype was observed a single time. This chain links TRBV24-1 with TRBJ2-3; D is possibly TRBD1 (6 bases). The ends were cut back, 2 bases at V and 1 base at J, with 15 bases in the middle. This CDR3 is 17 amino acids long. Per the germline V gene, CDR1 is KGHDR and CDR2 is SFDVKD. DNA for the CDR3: TGTGCCACCAGTGATTACTTTGGGGACACCCGCACAGATACGCAGTATTTT. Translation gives CATSDYFGDTRTDTQYF.

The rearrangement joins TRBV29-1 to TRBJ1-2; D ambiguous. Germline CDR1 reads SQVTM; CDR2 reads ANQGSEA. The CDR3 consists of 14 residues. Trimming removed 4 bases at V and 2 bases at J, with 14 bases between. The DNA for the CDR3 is TGCAGCGTTGTGGTGGGAACGCGGAACTATGGCTACACCTTC. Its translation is CSVVVGTRNYGYTF.

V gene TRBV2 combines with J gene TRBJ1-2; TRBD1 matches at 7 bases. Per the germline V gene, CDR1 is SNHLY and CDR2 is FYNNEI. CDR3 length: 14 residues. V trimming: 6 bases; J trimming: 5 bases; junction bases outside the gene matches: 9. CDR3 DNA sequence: TGTGCCAGCAGAGCCGGGACAGCCTATTATGGCTACACCTTC. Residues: CASRAGTAYYGYTF. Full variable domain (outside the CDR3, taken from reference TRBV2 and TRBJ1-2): EPEVTQTPSHQVTQMGQEVILRCVPISNHLYFYWYRQILGQKVEFLVSFYNNEISEKSEIFDDQFSVERPDGSNFTLKIRSTKLEDSAMYFCASRAGTAYYGYTFGSGTRLTVV.

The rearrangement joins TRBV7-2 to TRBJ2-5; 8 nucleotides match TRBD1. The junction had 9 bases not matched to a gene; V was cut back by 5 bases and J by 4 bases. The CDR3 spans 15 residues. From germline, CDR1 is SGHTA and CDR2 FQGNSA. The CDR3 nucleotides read TGTGCCAGCAGCACCGGACAGGGTCCTCGAGAGACCCAGTACTTC. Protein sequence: CASSTGQGPRETQYF.

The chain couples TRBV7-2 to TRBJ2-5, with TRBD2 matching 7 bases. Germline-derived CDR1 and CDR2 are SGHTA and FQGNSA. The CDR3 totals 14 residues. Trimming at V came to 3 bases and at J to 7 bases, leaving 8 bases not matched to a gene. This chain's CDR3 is CASSLGGSVGTQYF. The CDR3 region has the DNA TGTGCCAGCAGCTTGGGAGGGAGTGTGGGGACCCAGTACTTC.

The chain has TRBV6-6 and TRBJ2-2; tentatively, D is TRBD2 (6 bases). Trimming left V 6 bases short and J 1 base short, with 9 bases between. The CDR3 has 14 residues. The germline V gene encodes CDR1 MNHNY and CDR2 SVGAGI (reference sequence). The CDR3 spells CASRGSGNTGELFF. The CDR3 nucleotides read TGTGCCAGCAGGGGTAGCGGGAACACCGGGGAGCTGTTTTTT.

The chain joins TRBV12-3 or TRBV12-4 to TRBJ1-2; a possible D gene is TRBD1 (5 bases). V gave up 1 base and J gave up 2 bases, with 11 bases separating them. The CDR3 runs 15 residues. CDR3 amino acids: CASSLVRGANYGYTF. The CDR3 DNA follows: TGTGCCAGCAGTTTAGTGAGGGGAGCGAACTATGGCTACACCTTC.

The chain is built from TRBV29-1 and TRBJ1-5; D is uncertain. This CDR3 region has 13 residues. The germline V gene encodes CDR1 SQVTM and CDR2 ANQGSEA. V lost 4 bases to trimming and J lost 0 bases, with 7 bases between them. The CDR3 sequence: CSVAEYSNQPQHF. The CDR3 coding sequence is TGCAGCGTTGCAGAATATAGCAATCAGCCCCAGCATTTT.